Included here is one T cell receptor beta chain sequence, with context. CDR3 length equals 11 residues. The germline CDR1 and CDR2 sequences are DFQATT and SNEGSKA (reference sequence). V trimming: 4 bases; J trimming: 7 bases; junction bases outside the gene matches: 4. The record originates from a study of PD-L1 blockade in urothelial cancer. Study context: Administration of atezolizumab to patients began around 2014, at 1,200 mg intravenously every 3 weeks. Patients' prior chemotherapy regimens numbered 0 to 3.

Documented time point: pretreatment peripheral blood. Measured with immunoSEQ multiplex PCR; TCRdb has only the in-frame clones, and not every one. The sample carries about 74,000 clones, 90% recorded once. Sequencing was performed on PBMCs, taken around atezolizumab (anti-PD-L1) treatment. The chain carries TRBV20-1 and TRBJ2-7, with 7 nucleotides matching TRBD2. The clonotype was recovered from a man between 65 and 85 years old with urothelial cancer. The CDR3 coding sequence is TGCAGTGCTACAGGACTAGAGGAGCAGTACTTC. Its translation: CSATGLEEQYF.